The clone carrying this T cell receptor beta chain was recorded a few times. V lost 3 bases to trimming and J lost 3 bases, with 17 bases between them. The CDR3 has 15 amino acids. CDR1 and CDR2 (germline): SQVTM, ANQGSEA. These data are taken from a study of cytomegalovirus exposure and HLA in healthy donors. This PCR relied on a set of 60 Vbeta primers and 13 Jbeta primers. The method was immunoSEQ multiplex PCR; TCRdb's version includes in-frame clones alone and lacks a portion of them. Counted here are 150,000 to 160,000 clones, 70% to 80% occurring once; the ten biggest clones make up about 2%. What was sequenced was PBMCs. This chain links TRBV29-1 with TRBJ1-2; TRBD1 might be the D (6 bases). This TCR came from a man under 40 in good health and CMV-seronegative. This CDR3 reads CSVDEGTGWDYGYTF. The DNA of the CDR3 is TGCAGCGTTGATGAGGGAACAGGGTGGGACTATGGCTACACCTTC.